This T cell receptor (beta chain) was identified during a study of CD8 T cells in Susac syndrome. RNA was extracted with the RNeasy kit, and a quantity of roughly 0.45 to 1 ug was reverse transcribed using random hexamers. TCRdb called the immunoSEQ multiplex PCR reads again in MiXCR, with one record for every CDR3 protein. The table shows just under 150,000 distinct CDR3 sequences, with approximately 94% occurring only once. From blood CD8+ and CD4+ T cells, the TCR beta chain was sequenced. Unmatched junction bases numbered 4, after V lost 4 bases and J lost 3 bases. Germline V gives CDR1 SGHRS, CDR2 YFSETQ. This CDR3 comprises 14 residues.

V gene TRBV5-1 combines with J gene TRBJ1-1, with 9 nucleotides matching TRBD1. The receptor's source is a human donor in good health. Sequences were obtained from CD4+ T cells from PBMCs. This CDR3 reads CASSLRTGDTEAFF. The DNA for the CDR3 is TGCGCCAGCAGCCTTAGGACAGGGGACACTGAAGCTTTCTTT.